Below, 14 T cell receptor beta chains from the same sample are listed, as sequenced in a study of shared clonotypes between healthy human individuals (dated by TCRdb to 2018 to 2020). Library construction relied on the immunoSEQ multiplex PCR assay. TCRdb took over this immuneACCESS table, retaining in-frame rearrangements with V and J assigned. Such tables are incomplete; in checked studies, under half of the missing clones stem from an unresolved V gene, and the remainder is unexplained. The sample has 400,000 to 500,000 clones on record, 70% to 85% of them singletons. Of the sample, approximately 12% is held by the ten largest clones. The sequenced material came from PBMCs. These receptor sequences come from a woman in her thirties or forties in good health. Some clones in this sample may be carry-over from other donors' samples.

The chain joins TRBV29-1 to TRBJ2-3; tentative D call: TRBD2 (5 bases). Looked up from germline, CDR1 is SQVTM and CDR2 is ANQGSEA. Trimming shortened V by 4 bases and J by 0 bases, and 11 bases separated the two germline ends. The CDR3 covers 14 residues. In DNA, the CDR3 is TGCAGCGTTGGCCGAGCGGCTAGCACAGATACGCAGTATTTT. It translates to CSVGRAASTDTQYF.

The chain has TRBV7-9 and TRBJ2-2, with D possibly TRBD1 on 5 matching bases. This CDR3 is built from 12 residues. Germline assignment: CDR1 SEHNR and CDR2 FQNEAQ (reference sequence). The germline V and J ends were trimmed by 8 bases and 4 bases, with 8 bases remaining between them. The CDR3 coding sequence is TGTGCCAGCCAGGGCCCCACCGGGGAGCTGTTTTTT. Its protein product is CASQGPTGELFF. The whole variable domain, filled in from reference TRBV7-9 and TRBJ2-2, reads DTGVSQNPRHKITKRGQNVTFRCDPISEHNRLYWYRQTLGQGPEFLTYFQNEAQLEKSRLLSDRFSAERPKGSFSTLEIQRTEQGDSAMYLCASQGPTGELFFGEGSRLTVL.

DNA of the CDR3: TGTGCCAGCAGGCCAGGGGGCGGAGATTCACCCCTCCACTTT. This translates into CASRPGGGDSPLHF. The rearrangement joins TRBV6-6 to TRBJ1-6, with 8 nucleotides matching TRBD1. Germline assignment: CDR1 MNHNY and CDR2 SVGAGI (reference sequence). The CDR3 has 14 amino acids. Trimming took 6 bases from V and 8 from J; bases not matched to a gene: 6.

The chain carries TRBV30 and TRBJ2-3; the match to TRBD2 covers 9 bases. CDR1 is GTSNPN and CDR2 is SVGIG in the germline V gene (reference sequence). V dropped 2 bases and J dropped 4; count of bases not matched to a gene: 10. The CDR3 loop spans 16 amino acids. The CDR3 here is CAWSRHSGSSPDTQYF. The CDR3 coding sequence is TGTGCCTGGAGTCGGCATAGCGGGAGTTCTCCAGATACGCAGTATTTT.

This sequence joins TRBV27 and TRBJ2-1, with 8 bases identical to TRBD2. V lost 1 base and J lost 5; bases outside the gene matches: 10. The CDR3 sequence is 17 residues long. CDR1 and CDR2 from the germline V gene are MNHEY and SMNVEV (reference sequence). In DNA form, the CDR3 reads TGTGCCAGCAGTTTATTGGCGGAGCGGGAGAGAGACAATGAGCAGTTCTTC. Its translation: CASSLLAERERDNEQFF.

On this clone itself: In the same sample, other DNA sequences code for this CDR3. The chain joins TRBV28 to TRBJ1-2; 9 bases are a match to TRBD1. The CDR3 length is 14 residues. V dropped 4 bases and J dropped 2; count of bases not matched to a gene: 2. Germline V CDR1 and CDR2: MDHEN, SYDVKM. As DNA, the CDR3 is TGTGCCAGCAGTTCCGGACAGGGGAACTATGGCTACACCTTC. This codes for CASSSGQGNYGYTF.

The chain links TRBV7-3 to TRBJ2-1; D gene uncertain. Germline V gene sequence: CDR1 SGHTA, CDR2 FQGTGA. The CDR3 sequence is 15 residues long. V lost 5 bases and J 0 bases, leaving 11 bases between the germline ends. The CDR3 DNA is TGTGCCAGCAGCCCCCCGGGCCGCTCCTACAATGAGCAGTTCTTC. Translation gives CASSPPGRSYNEQFF.

The chain uses TRBV28 and TRBJ2-7; 9 bases are shared with TRBD2. Trimming cost V 2 bases and J 2 bases; bases outside gene matches: 1. There are 14 residues in the CDR3. The germline gives CDR1 MDHEN, CDR2 SYDVKM. The CDR3 DNA reads TGTGCCAGCAGTTTAGCGGGAGGGCCCTACGAGCAGTACTTC. It codes for CASSLAGGPYEQYF.

The chain uses TRBV20-1 and TRBJ2-3; D is ambiguous. This CDR3 is built from 11 residues. Germline V gives CDR1 DFQATT, CDR2 SNEGSKA (reference sequence). V was pared by 4 bases and J by 2 bases, with 4 bases between. CDR3 amino acids: CSATDTDTQYF. The CDR3 DNA follows: TGCAGTGCTACTGACACAGATACGCAGTATTTT.

In the case of this clone: A read error may explain this, as a much larger clone is one base away. The rearrangement uses TRBV5-1 and TRBJ2-5, with 9 bases matching TRBD2. Trimming removed 0 bases from V and 1 base from J; junction bases left unmatched: 4. CDR3 length equals 16 residues. CDR1 is SGHRS and CDR2 is YFSETQ in the germline V gene. CDR3 sequence (DNA): TGCGCCAGCAGCTTGGGGGGCGGGGGGGCCCAAGAGACCCAGTACTTC. Its protein product is CASSLGGGGAQETQYF.

The chain couples TRBV2 to TRBJ1-2, with 11 bases that match TRBD1. There are 14 residues in the CDR3. V was clipped by 6 bases and J by 5 bases; unmatched bases: 5. Germline lookup yields CDR1 SNHLY and CDR2 FYNNEI. The CDR3 DNA follows: TGTGCCAGCAGCGGACAGGGGGCAAGATATGGCTACACCTTC. Residues: CASSGQGARYGYTF.

The gene calls are TRBV7-6 and TRBJ2-3; D possibly corresponds to TRBD1 (6 bases). Per germline, CDR1 SGHVS and CDR2 FNYEAQ. The CDR3 extends over 13 amino acids. The V gene lost 3 bases and the J gene lost 6 bases, with 10 bases spanning the gap. The CDR3 DNA follows: TGTGCCAGCAGCTTGGGGGCCAGGGATACGCAGTATTTT. Encoded protein: CASSLGARDTQYF.

The chain uses TRBV5-1 and TRBJ1-2; 9 bases map to TRBD1. Germline CDR1 is SGHRS and CDR2 is YFSETQ. The trim removed 2 bases at V and 3 bases at J, leaving 5 bases unmatched. The CDR3 consists of 15 residues. The CDR3 sequence is CASSLQGAADYGYTF. CDR3 coding DNA: TGCGCCAGCAGCTTACAGGGGGCTGCAGACTATGGCTACACCTTC.

The V call is TRBV5-1, the J call TRBJ2-6, with a weak D call TRBD2 (5 bases). Per the germline V gene, CDR1 is SGHRS and CDR2 is YFSETQ. The ends were cut back, 0 bases at V and 2 bases at J, with 9 bases in the middle. The CDR3 has 16 residues. The CDR3 sequence: CASSLDAGAGANVLTF. The CDR3 DNA follows: TGCGCCAGCAGCTTGGATGCCGGGGCTGGGGCCAACGTCCTGACTTTC.